This paragraph reports one T cell receptor beta chain. The target of this receptor is not known. The sample holds no much larger clone one base away, and base qualities are not on file. The germline V gene (reference sequence) specifies LGHDT as CDR1 and YNNKEL as CDR2. Its CDR3 holds 15 amino acids, cysteine through phenylalanine. Only CDR3 DNA remains: 45 bases, in frame from the first base. V and J are trimmed by 3 bases and 7 bases, and the gene matches miss 7 bases of the junction. The sample's time point label, decoded: about 28 days (+/-7) after the second vaccine dose. AZD1222 recipients whose second dose came at about 4 weeks and those whose second dose came at about 12 weeks were combined into one group, since spike-specific TCR depth and breadth did not differ between the two schedules. Vaccinee samples came from UK trials COV001 and COV002, including a single-blind randomized controlled phase 2/3 trial of AZD1222 (ChAdOx1 nCoV-19) in healthy adults. Trial participant PBMC samples were collected at day 0 and day 28 after the second dose for TCRbeta chain sequencing.

The data derive from a study of T cell responses to AZD1222 COVID-19 vaccine (dated by TCRdb to 2020 to 2022). Study-wide context: A total of approximately 240 trial participants underwent TCR sequencing, of whom 207 received two doses of AZD1222 and about 25 received two doses of the MenACWY control vaccine. Trial participants were enrolled by age into 18-55, 56-69 and 70-plus year subgroups, with roughly 160, 29 and 62 TCR-sequenced participants respectively.

Points the paper makes about the study in general: The 56-69-year group was small, and its depth increase did not reach significance, likely because of low power. Only six or seven AZD1222 recipients were SARS-CoV-2 seropositive at baseline, limiting conclusions about previously exposed vaccinees. Participants were mostly white British and included more females than males, and it was suggested by the authors that clonal diversity may have been underestimated. The whole spike protein was spanned by vaccine-associated CD4 TCRs, and dominant responses were seen in regions 160-218 and 743-854. Reportedly, close to half of the unique spike-specific TCRs recognized epitopes lying outside the regions that are mutated in the B.1.351 and B.1.1.7 variants. No day 14 peak-response samples were available, so repertoires were characterized only after the peak T cell response. Spike-specific TCR breadth and depth rose significantly after two AZD1222 doses compared with day 0 and with MenACWY recipients.

The CDR3 regions of human TCRbeta chains were analyzed by immunosequencing. Turning to the authors' computational methods: Repertoire TCRs were checked for matches against a reference library of SARS-CoV-2-specific TCRs that had been generated using the MIRA antigen-specificity platform. Breadth meant the fraction of unique TCRs that were SARS-CoV-2-associated, whereas depth meant the fraction of total T cells that were SARS-CoV-2-associated. Each spike-specific TCR was assigned to its reactive spike region and to a CD4 or CD8 class using the MIRA data. Log10-transformed breadth and depth values were compared by one-way ANOVA with Sidak's multiple comparisons tests. TCRdb obtained this table from immuneACCESS and retained in-frame rearrangements with V and J assigned. These tables miss some clones; where compared with another copy, unresolved V genes account for less than half of the shortfall, and the remainder is unexplained. The DNA was the basis for D and trimming; V, J and clone size are from that table. In all, the sample holds about 140,000 clones, and around 93% of those were seen once. About 3.7% of the sample rests with the top ten.

The specimen comprised peripheral blood, sampled 28 days after the second AZD1222 dose. The chain is assembled from TRBV3-1 (or the pseudogene TRBV3-2) and TRBJ2-7; TRBD2 agrees with 12 junctional bases. This TCR was sampled from an adult who received the AZD1222 COVID-19 vaccine. DNA sequence: TGTGCCAGCAGCCACCTAGCGGGAGGGCCTGGGGAGCAGTACTTC. This sequence encodes CASSHLAGGPGEQYF.